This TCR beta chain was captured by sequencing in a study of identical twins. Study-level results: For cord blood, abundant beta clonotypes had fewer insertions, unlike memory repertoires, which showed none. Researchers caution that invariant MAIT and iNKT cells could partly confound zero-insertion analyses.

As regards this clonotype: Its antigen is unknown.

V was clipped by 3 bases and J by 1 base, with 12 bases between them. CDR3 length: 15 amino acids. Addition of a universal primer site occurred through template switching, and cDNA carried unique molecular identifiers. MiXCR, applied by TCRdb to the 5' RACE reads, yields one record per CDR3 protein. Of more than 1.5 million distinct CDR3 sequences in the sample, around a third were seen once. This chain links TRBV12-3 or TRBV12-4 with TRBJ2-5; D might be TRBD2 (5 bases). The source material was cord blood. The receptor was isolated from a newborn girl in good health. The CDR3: CASSFSRAAQETQYF. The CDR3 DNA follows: TGTGCCAGCAGTTTTAGTAGAGCGGCCCAAGAGACCCAGTACTTC.